These T cell receptor beta chains were read from a single sample in a study of T cells after yellow fever vaccination. TCRdb reprocessed the 5' RACE reads via MiXCR and lists one record per CDR3 protein. The sample consists of more than 65,000 distinct CDR3 sequences, 7.3% of them appearing once. The sequencing here drew on CD8+ T cells sorted from PBMCs, taken roughly 10 days after the first yellow fever vaccination. Source of these receptors: a man in his late teens or twenties who received the YFV17D yellow fever vaccine. CDR3s leave out the opening cysteine and the closing phenylalanine or tryptophan. D genes are given only for firm matches.

J gene: TRBJ2-3
V gene: TRBV6-4
CDR3 length: 12
D gene: -
CDR3 protein: ASSSTRSRNTQY

J gene: TRBJ2-2
V gene: TRBV4-2
CDR3 length: 12
D gene: -
CDR3 protein: ASSPGRTEHELF

J gene: TRBJ2-5
V gene: TRBV7-3
CDR3 length: 14
D gene: TRBD1
CDR3 protein: ANSTPDRADGETQY

J gene: TRBJ2-3
V gene: TRBV24-1
CDR3 length: 12
D gene: -
CDR3 protein: ATSTSWNWDTQY

J gene: TRBJ2-1
V gene: TRBV14
CDR3 length: 13
D gene: -
CDR3 protein: ASSRPSSSYNEQF

J gene: TRBJ2-3
V gene: TRBV3-1
CDR3 length: 14
D gene: -
CDR3 protein: ASSSPQKPSTDTQY

J gene: TRBJ2-1
V gene: TRBV7-9
CDR3 length: 10
D gene: -
CDR3 protein: ASSSALNEQF

J gene: TRBJ1-4
V gene: TRBV6-2/TRBV6-3
CDR3 length: 13
D gene: -
CDR3 protein: ASSPLGLDDEKLF

J gene: TRBJ2-1
V gene: TRBV20-1
CDR3 length: 12
D gene: TRBD2
CDR3 protein: SARASGDYNEQF

J gene: TRBJ1-4
V gene: TRBV4-1
CDR3 length: 9
D gene: TRBD1
CDR3 protein: ASSGTGQLF

J gene: TRBJ2-5
V gene: TRBV4-1
CDR3 length: 13
D gene: -
CDR3 protein: ASSHLVLGQETQY

J gene: TRBJ1-3
V gene: TRBV28
CDR3 length: 14
D gene: -
CDR3 protein: ASSLTGEASGNTIY

J gene: TRBJ1-5
V gene: TRBV5-5
CDR3 length: 15
D gene: -
CDR3 protein: ASSLGTGPDSNQPQH

J gene: TRBJ1-6
V gene: TRBV4-2
CDR3 length: 13
D gene: -
CDR3 protein: ASSQVGGIGSPLH

J gene: TRBJ2-3
V gene: TRBV12-3/TRBV12-4
CDR3 length: 15
D gene: -
CDR3 protein: ASSPKRGDRHTDTQY

J gene: TRBJ2-7
V gene: TRBV9
CDR3 length: 12
D gene: -
CDR3 protein: ASSVAAGFYEQY

J gene: TRBJ2-2
V gene: TRBV21-1
CDR3 length: 13
D gene: -
CDR3 protein: ASSLAGGNTGELF

J gene: TRBJ2-2
V gene: TRBV12-3/TRBV12-4
CDR3 length: 10
D gene: -
CDR3 protein: ASSLGWGELF

J gene: TRBJ2-3
V gene: TRBV5-5
CDR3 length: 13
D gene: -
CDR3 protein: ASSATSYYTDTQY

J gene: TRBJ2-7
V gene: TRBV27
CDR3 length: 12
D gene: -
CDR3 protein: ASSLLGPAYEQY

J gene: TRBJ2-7
V gene: TRBV7-9
CDR3 length: 12
D gene: -
CDR3 protein: ASSFPGSSYEQY

J gene: TRBJ2-2
V gene: TRBV5-4
CDR3 length: 14
D gene: -
CDR3 protein: ASSFGLAMGTGELF